One and the same sample provided the 8 T cell receptor beta chains below, sequenced in a study of T cell responses to AZD1222 COVID-19 vaccine. Sequenced by immunoSEQ multiplex PCR; TCRdb stores in-frame clones only, minus some. The data show some 120,000 clones, 85% to 90% seen once. Here the sequenced sample was peripheral blood, taken on day 0 of MenACWY control vaccination. The receptors originated from an adult in good health.

This clone has only one observation. The chain employs TRBV12-5 and TRBJ2-5; 7 positions agree with TRBD2. The V gene end was trimmed by 5 bases and the J gene end by 5 bases; junction bases not matched to a gene: 5. Germline CDR1 reads LGHNT; CDR2 reads FRNRAP. The CDR3 runs 13 residues. For the CDR3, the DNA is TGTGCTAGTGGTCCTACAGCGGGGGAGACCCAGTACTTC. Translation gives CASGPTAGETQYF.

The chain carries TRBV2 and TRBJ1-1; D ambiguous. Trimming removed 7 bases at V and 4 bases at J, with 16 bases between. In germline, CDR1 is SNHLY, CDR2 FYNNEI. CDR3 length: 14 residues. The CDR3 loop is CASNPPAPSTEAFF. The DNA for the CDR3 is TGTGCCAGCAACCCGCCGGCCCCGAGCACTGAAGCTTTCTTT.

This clone was counted once. This chain uses TRBV7-2 with TRBJ2-1; 8 bases align to TRBD2. V lost 6 bases and J lost 10; bases outside the gene matches: 23. The CDR3 has 18 residues. From germline, CDR1 is SGHTA and CDR2 FQGNSA. CDR3 nucleotide sequence: TGTGCCAGCAGAAAACGAATCAATGTGGGGACTAGGTCCCCAGAGCAGTTCTTC. It yields the protein CASRKRINVGTRSPEQFF.

This clone was found once. The rearrangement uses TRBV6-5 and TRBJ1-4, with D possibly matching TRBD1 (6 bases). Trimming removed 4 bases at V and 8 bases at J, with 14 bases between. Germline V gene data show CDR1 as MNHEY and CDR2 as SVGAGI. This CDR3 has 14 residues. CDR3 sequence reads: CASSSGAFWEKLFF. The CDR3 nucleotides read TGTGCCAGCAGTTCAGGGGCGTTTTGGGAAAAACTGTTTTTT.

The V call is TRBV27, the J call TRBJ1-2; the D is unclear. The CDR3 contains 14 residues. V gave up 5 bases and J gave up 2 bases, with 12 bases separating them. The germline gives CDR1 MNHEY, CDR2 SMNVEV (reference sequence). This chain's CDR3 is CASSTRTGNYGYTF. DNA for the CDR3: TGTGCCAGCAGTACCCGGACGGGGAACTATGGCTACACCTTC.

This chain uses TRBV24-1 with TRBJ2-3, with TRBD2 matching 8 bases. The CDR3 has 15 residues. V shed 9 bases and J 1 base; nucleotides not matched to a gene: 8. The germline V gene has CDR1 KGHDR and CDR2 SFDVKD. CDR3 sequence reads: CATGKAGAGTDTQYF. CDR3 nucleotides: TGTGCCACCGGGAAAGCGGGAGCCGGCACAGATACGCAGTATTTT.

This clone was recorded only once. The genes are TRBV4-2 and TRBJ2-7; maybe TRBD2 (6 bases). CDR1 is LGHNA and CDR2 is YNFKEQ in the germline V gene. This CDR3 is 14 amino acids long. Trimming cost V 3 bases and J 0 bases, with 9 bases left between them. The CDR3 coding sequence is TGTGCCAGCAGCCATGGGGGGTCCTCCTACGAGCAGTACTTC. Residues: CASSHGGSSYEQYF.

The gene calls are TRBV6-2 or TRBV6-3 and TRBJ2-7, with 7 bases aligning to TRBD2. V lost 3 bases to trimming and J lost 3 bases; unmatched junction nucleotides: 5. The CDR3 extends over 14 amino acids. Germline V gene lookup returns CDR1 MNHEY and CDR2 SVGEGT. CDR3 DNA sequence: TGTGCCAGCAGTTATATAGCGGGTGGCTACGAGCAGTACTTC. Encoded protein: CASSYIAGGYEQYF.